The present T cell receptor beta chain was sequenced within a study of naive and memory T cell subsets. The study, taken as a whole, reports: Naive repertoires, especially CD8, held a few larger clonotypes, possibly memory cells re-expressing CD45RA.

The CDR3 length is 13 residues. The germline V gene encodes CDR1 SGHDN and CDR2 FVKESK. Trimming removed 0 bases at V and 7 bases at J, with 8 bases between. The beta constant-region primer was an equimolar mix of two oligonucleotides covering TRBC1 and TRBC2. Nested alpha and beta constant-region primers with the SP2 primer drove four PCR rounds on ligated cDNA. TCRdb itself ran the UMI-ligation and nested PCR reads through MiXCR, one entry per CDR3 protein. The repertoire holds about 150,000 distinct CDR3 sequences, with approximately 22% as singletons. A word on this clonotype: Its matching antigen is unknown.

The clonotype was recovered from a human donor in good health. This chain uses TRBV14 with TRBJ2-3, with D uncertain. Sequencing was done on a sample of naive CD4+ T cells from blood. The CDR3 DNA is TGTGCCAGCAGCCAAGATCCACACCATACGCAGTATTTT. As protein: CASSQDPHHTQYF.